This T cell receptor beta chain came from a study of regulatory T cells in long-lasting Graves disease. Study outcomes and limitations: Patients with persistent Graves' had lower TCR diversity than newly diagnosed patients. TRBV28, TRBJ1-2 and TRBJ2-5 were segments that persistent disease favored.

This sample's time point: newly diagnosed GD, antithyroid drugs for less than 3 months. PBMC RNA served as the TCR library source. In building TCR beta libraries, iRepertoire HTBI primers were used together with Arm-PCR of CDR3 regions. TCRdb re-analysed the multiplex PCR reads in MiXCR, keeping a single row per CDR3 protein. Of about 420,000 distinct CDR3 sequences in the sample, about 16% were seen once. This clonotype was recorded at least ten times. Antigen: not known. V was cut by 2 bases and J by 5 bases, with 13 bases left in between. This CDR3 is built from 15 residues. The germline V gene encodes CDR1 LGHDT and CDR2 YNNKEL (reference sequence). The same data also contributed to another study, on T cells in Graves' hyperthyroidism and ophthalmopathy. That work states: With a duration under 2 months, the hyperthyroidism was newly diagnosed in patients aged 18 to 65. Carried out on the TCR CDR3, a first-round RT-PCR used the HTBI primer set.

The clonotype was recovered from a young woman with Graves disease. The rearrangement links TRBV3-1 to TRBJ1-5; no definite D call. Material: peripheral blood mononuclear cells (PBMCs), obtained at new diagnosis, from a patient treated with antithyroid drugs. The CDR3 spells CASSQTPLADQPQHF. The DNA of the CDR3 is TGTGCCAGCAGCCAAACCCCCTTGGCGGATCAGCCCCAGCATTTT.